Described below is a single TCR beta chain sequence and its context. Its specific antigen is unknown. No much larger clonotype is one base removed from it; base qualities were not supplied. These data originate in a study of cytomegalovirus exposure and HLA in healthy donors (dated by TCRdb to the late 2010s). About the study as a whole: An earlier analysis of roughly 570 of the donors reported about 300 Gb of sequence data and 117 million unique TCR beta sequences obtained from about 200 million T cells. An early release that covered 640 HLA-typed donors contained approximately 300 gigabases of sequencing data and tens of millions of unique TCR sequences. Among the roughly 400 genotyped donors, around 81% belonged to the genetic ancestry cluster associated with self-reported Caucasian donors. The study aimed to test whether cataloging public T cell receptors could reveal signatures of past pathogen exposure. The study used immunosequencing to profile the T cell repertoires of approximately 640 subjects and linked those repertoires to cytomegalovirus serostatus. Along with the roughly 610-subject first cohort, a separate validation cohort of around 110 different subjects was used. High-throughput TCR immunosequencing, statistical association of individual TCRs with disease status, and machine learning were combined to predict cytomegalovirus infection status. In a later analysis, previously published TCR beta repertoires from 550 to 750 donors were re-analyzed and high-resolution HLA genotyping was added so that TCR occurrence patterns could be studied. The later analysis used no new phenotypic data to find candidate immune exposures, relying instead on TCR beta sequences and their occurrence across donors. In an earlier analysis of roughly 580 of the donors, high-throughput TCR beta sequencing was used to judge whether each TCR beta V gene segment behaved as functional or pseudogenic. Donor age, sex, ethnicity and CMV serostatus were compiled together with the repertoire data. A later genetic analysis used genome-wide SNP genotypes for about 60% of the roughly 700 donors, treating that subset as a discovery cohort. Every repertoire in the discovery cohort had been generated on one and the same sequencing platform. Both class I and class II loci were covered by HLA typing, at four-digit resolution. The number of typed donors differed by locus: about 629-630 for A, B, C, DRB1 and DQB1; approximately 520 for DQA1; 606 for DPA1; and around 490 for DPB1. Roughly five DR-DQ haplotypes were handled as single units for association and clustering, since linkage in the cohort was strong. Among roughly 400 genotyped donors of the cohort, an average of about 240,000 unique TCR beta nucleotide sequences were sequenced per donor, approximately 20% of them non-productive.

Trimming accounts for 3 bases at V and 4 bases at J, while the number of junction bases matched to no gene is 4. The germline V gene (reference sequence) sets CDR1 to SGHNT and CDR2 to YYREEE. Reading from cysteine to phenylalanine, the CDR3 counts 16 amino acids. Left in the record is the CDR3 DNA by itself, 48 bases read in frame from the first base. Receptors were amplified or captured by the immunoSEQ multiplex PCR assay. For the multiplex PCR, a mixture combining 60 forward primers for TCR Vbeta segments and 13 reverse primers for TCR Jbeta segments was used. The CDR3 region of rearranged TCR beta genes was amplified from genomic DNA with a multiplex PCR assay. Amplified TCR beta libraries were sequenced as 87-base-pair reads on the Illumina HiSeq System. The study's processing was this. Across the roughly 670 repertoires, a later analysis counted 78 million or so unique TCR beta chains, around 10 million of which were shared by at least two donors. Raw reads were error-corrected and collapsed into unique sequences by a nearest-neighbor algorithm in which closely related sequences were merged to remove PCR and sequencing errors. V, D and J gene segments were assigned by aligning CDR3 sequences to IMGT reference sequences. Each retained sequence needed at least a six-nucleotide match to both a V gene segment and a J gene segment. A rearrangement counted as productive if the CDR3 had no stop codons and remained in frame with V and J, and every other rearrangement counted as non-productive. Following IMGT convention, CDR3 was defined as the stretch from the second conserved V-encoded cysteine up to the conserved J-encoded phenylalanine. Sequences without an unambiguous match to a single V gene segment were excluded from the earlier analysis of over 500 of the donors. An earlier analysis of 500 to 700 of the donors classified V segments as functional when productive rearrangements were above 56.7% and as segregating when the standard deviation between donors was above 5%. A statistical classification framework was built to diagnose cytomegalovirus status from the catalog of TCR beta chain sequences. V and J gene assignment, in a later analysis, came from comparing TCR nucleotide sequences with IMGT/GENE-DB human TR gene sequences. Using the TCRdist pipeline, a later analysis assigned CDR3 sequences along with most-parsimonious VDJ recombination scenarios. A later analysis defined each TCR beta chain by its CDR3 amino acid sequence plus V-gene family, and excluded reads lacking a unique V-gene family. A later analysis removed 450 to 600 highly shared, low-generation-probability nucleotide sequences to deal with suspected cross-contamination and a sequencing artifact. In a later analysis, a clonal expansion index was calculated for each public chain from normalized within-repertoire ranks of inferred template counts. Generation probabilities in a later analysis came from a VDJ recombination model fitted to out-of-frame rearrangements, and those results were checked against IGoR. In a later analysis, TCR-TCR, TCR-HLA and TCR-CMV co-occurrence was scored with hypergeometric tests, and a repertoire-size bias correction was applied to TCR pairs. To estimate false discovery rates, a later analysis permuted the HLA or CMV assignments 20 times. In a later analysis, co-occurring TCRs were grouped with DBSCAN, and TCRdist sequence similarity was added when clustering was performed within HLA-allele-positive subsets. Co-occurrence clustering excluded repertoires with fewer than 30,000 or more than 120,000 public chains, plus five with anomalous nucleotide sharing. What TCRdb holds here is the immuneACCESS table cut down to in-frame rearrangements. Part of the clones is not present; checked against another copy, under half of the missing clones reflect an unresolved V gene, and the others are unexplained. The D gene and trimming were derived from the DNA, and the V and J assignments and clone size from that table. The sample has 150,000 or so clones on record, about 84% of them singletons. The ten largest clones add up to over 2% of the sample.

The cohort was made up of roughly 670 healthy bone marrow donors. Cohort members were all nominally healthy when sampled, although unrecorded immune exposures were likely present. The donor was CMV seronegative and was included in the group of a few hundred seronegative cohort members. A peripheral blood sample was collected from each donor, and TCR beta sequencing was performed on peripheral blood mononuclear cells. Genomic DNA extraction from the blood cell samples was performed with the Qiagen DNeasy Blood Extraction Kit. Overall study results and their limits: A later genetic analysis reported fewer N-insertions in productive TCRs among donors in an Asian-associated ancestry cluster than the roughly 690-donor mean. In vitro tests confirmed that a few of the cytomegalovirus-associated TCR beta chains recognize cytomegalovirus antigens. In a later analysis, the rate of TCR association differed among HLA loci, with DRB1 alleles having the most associated TCRs and HLA-C alleles having the fewest. An association between a missense DCLRE1C variant and V-gene and J-gene trimming of TCR beta chains was found in a later genetic analysis and replicated in an independent cohort. For the cohort, immune exposure information was limited to CMV serostatus. A later analysis reported that several top co-occurrence clusters appeared linked to parvovirus B19, influenza, CMV and Epstein-Barr virus. Some IMGT-functional V segments, including TRBV6-2 and TRBV6-3, could not be told apart with the 87-base-pair reads, so those segments were excluded. When HLA alleles, especially DR and DQ, strongly co-occurred, attributing TCR associations to individual alleles was difficult. An earlier analysis of around 540 of the donors showed that most TCR beta V segments appeared in productive rearrangements either about 87% or about 30% of the time, which broadly matched IMGT annotations. In both the original and validation cohorts, the classifier was reported to diagnose cytomegalovirus status with high specificity and sensitivity. Linkage disequilibrium might explain the correlated functional status among segregating V segments, but an unknown experimental factor could not be excluded. The authors suggested that the approach could potentially be generalized to other disease states and immunological phenotypes. Most TCR sequences were observed very rarely across donors, whereas some public TCRs were present in many individuals. In a later analysis, HLA-associated TCR beta chains were found to be more clonally expanded and to have lower generation probabilities than equally common non-associated chains. At a false discovery rate of 0.05, a later analysis linked approximately 18,000 TCR beta sequences to specific HLA alleles. A later analysis found that most CMV-associated TCR beta chains appeared HLA-restricted, with HLA associations seemingly driven largely by CMV exposure. Roughly uniform sequencing depth across donors was assumed in presence/absence analyses, although this assumption may not hold. A further reported finding was that TCR beta sequences accurately predicted the HLA-A and HLA-B alleles for most subjects in the first cohort. This cohort had only TCR beta chains sequenced, and the lack of alpha or paired-chain data limited which features could be detected. Because counts were too low, roughly 17 rarely observed V segments, including chromosome 9 orphons, were left out of the earlier analysis of 500 to 750 of the donors. A group of highly shared sequence variants was considered likely to be a technical artifact of the sequencing pipeline. The study listed 164 TCR beta chains as associated with cytomegalovirus. Because HLA typing was missing for some donors at each locus, association tests included only the typed subset.

The sequence derives from a man aged 45-60 years in good health and CMV-seronegative. Sequencing was carried out using PBMCs. Here the chain combines TRBV5-4 and TRBJ2-3, with 14 central nucleotides matching TRBD2. The nucleotide sequence is TGTGCCAGCAGCTCGACTAGCGGGGGGGTTGCAGATACGCAGTATTTT. Its protein is CASSSTSGGVADTQYF.